A single sample gave rise to the 26 T cell receptor beta chains below, sequenced in a study of T-cell memory formation after mild COVID-19. TCRdb reanalysed the 5' RACE reads using MiXCR and keeps one entry per CDR3 protein. Of 200,000 to 250,000 distinct CDR3 sequences in the sample, about 10% were seen once. Material: PBMCs or a T cell subset sorted from them (not recorded which). These receptor sequences come from a man between 18 and 35 years old who had mild COVID-19 (a few samples of this study predate the infection). Cell type and time point are not known.

In this sample, this clonotype turned up many times. V and J are TRBV9 and TRBJ2-3; D remains unclear. CDR3 length: 13 amino acids. CDR1 and CDR2 from the germline V gene are SGDLS and YYNGEE. Trimming shortened V by 2 bases and J by 2 bases, and 6 bases separated the two germline ends. The CDR3 region has the DNA TGTGCCAGCAGCGTCGGCAACACAGATACGCAGTATTTT. Amino acids: CASSVGNTDTQYF.

This clonotype was picked up a small number of times. The chain links TRBV2 to TRBJ2-7; D unresolved. The germline V gene has CDR1 SNHLY and CDR2 FYNNEI. Trimming stripped 7 bases from V and 7 bases from J, with 14 bases between. This CDR3 is built from 12 residues. Written as DNA, the CDR3 is TGTGCCAGCACGGTCACATCTGGGGAGCAGTACTTC. It yields the protein CASTVTSGEQYF. Full variable domain (remainder filled in from reference TRBV2 and TRBJ2-7): EPEVTQTPSHQVTQMGQEVILRCVPISNHLYFYWYRQILGQKVEFLVSFYNNEISEKSEIFDDQFSVERPDGSNFTLKIRSTKLEDSAMYFCASTVTSGEQYFGPGTRLTVT.

The V gene is TRBV4-2, the J gene TRBJ1-6; no firm D call. Trimming shortened V by 0 bases and J by 10 bases, and 13 bases separated the two germline ends. The CDR3 totals 15 residues. From germline, CDR1 is LGHNA and CDR2 YNFKEQ. As DNA, the CDR3 is TGTGCCAGCAGCCAAGAAAGGGCAGGCGGCTCACCCCTCCACTTT. Protein sequence: CASSQERAGGSPLHF.

This clonotype has just a few counts. This sequence joins TRBV5-6 and TRBJ2-3; D not resolved. CDR3 length: 14 residues. CDR1 and CDR2 from the germline V gene are SGHDT and YYEEEE. Deletions cut 2 bases from V and 1 base from J, with 8 bases between. CDR3 DNA sequence: TGTGCCAGCAGCTTCCTTCAGGGCACAGATACGCAGTATTTT. Its translation: CASSFLQGTDTQYF.

This chain links TRBV7-9 with TRBJ1-1; D remains unclear. Between the trimmed V and J ends, which lost 9 bases and 0 bases, there was a span of 11 bases. Germline V CDR1 and CDR2: SEHNR, FQNEAQ (reference sequence). The CDR3 covers 13 residues. CDR3 sequence: CARQHLMNTEAFF. The CDR3 DNA follows: TGTGCCAGACAACACCTCATGAACACTGAAGCTTTCTTT.

This clonotype has just a few counts. The chain employs TRBV5-8 and TRBJ1-5; possible D gene TRBD1, 6 bases. V gave up 2 bases and J gave up 4 bases, with 10 bases separating them. This CDR3 spans 14 amino acids. Germline CDR1 and CDR2: SGHTS and YDEGEE. The CDR3: CASSFARGNQPQHF. The CDR3 coding sequence is TGTGCCAGCAGCTTTGCCAGGGGTAATCAGCCCCAGCATTTT.

This clonotype occurred a few times. The J gene is TRBJ2-2, the V gene TRBV4-1; no definite D call. Germline V CDR1 and CDR2: MGHRA, YSYEKL. Trimming shortened V by 6 bases and J by 7 bases, and 6 bases separated the two germline ends. CDR3 length: 11 amino acids. In nucleotides, the CDR3 is TGCGCCAGCAGACGTGGCGGGGAGCTGTTTTTT. Translation: CASRRGGELFF.

To note about this clonotype: The junction shows a germline mismatch at one end, possibly a read error. The V call is TRBV28, the J call TRBJ1-2; D gene uncertain. This CDR3 spans 9 amino acids. Looked up from germline, CDR1 is MDHEN and CDR2 is SYDVKM. CDR3 sequence reads: CATGNGPNF. CDR3 in DNA: TGTGCCACAGGAAACGGGCCTAACTTC.

This clonotype was found many times. This chain joins TRBV6-6 and TRBJ2-5; weak D call: TRBD2 (6 bases). V was pared by 8 bases and J by 1 base, with 14 bases between. The CDR3 extends over 14 amino acids. In germline, CDR1 is MNHNY, CDR2 SVGAGI (reference sequence). The CDR3 bases are TGTGCCAGCGGGAGACACGGGAGCCAAGAGACCCAGTACTTC. Amino acid sequence: CASGRHGSQETQYF.

This sequence joins TRBV28 and TRBJ1-1, with 9 bases aligning to TRBD1. J lost 10 bases, V lost 1 base, and 4 bases had no gene match. The length of the CDR3 is 13 residues. The germline gives CDR1 MDHEN, CDR2 SYDVKM. CDR3 sequence (DNA): TGTGCCAGCAGTTTATCGGGACAGGGAGTAGCTTTCTTT. Translating it yields CASSLSGQGVAFF.

There are many counts of this clonotype. The gene calls are TRBV9 and TRBJ1-1; 8 bases match TRBD1. The CDR3 consists of 13 residues. Trimming took 4 bases from V and 5 from J; bases not matched to a gene: 4. Germline values: CDR1 SGDLS, CDR2 YYNGEE. DNA for the CDR3: TGTGCCAGCAGCCTGACAGGGGAGACTGAAGCTTTCTTT. It yields the protein CASSLTGETEAFF.

This clonotype turned up a few times. DNA for the CDR3: TGTGCCAGCAGTGCCCGTGACGGAGAGACCCAGTACTTC. Its protein is CASSARDGETQYF. The V gene is TRBV6-2 or TRBV6-3, the J gene TRBJ2-5; D gene uncertain. Germline assignment: CDR1 MNHEY and CDR2 SVGEGT. CDR3 length: 13 amino acids. Deletions cut 5 bases from V and 4 bases from J, with 11 bases between.

This clonotype came up a few times. For the CDR3, the DNA is TGCGCCAGCAGCTTCAACAGGGGTGGGGAGCCCCAGCATTTT. Its protein product is CASSFNRGGEPQHF. The gene calls are TRBV5-1 and TRBJ1-5, with 7 bases matching TRBD1. V trimming: 2 bases; J trimming: 8 bases; junction bases outside the gene matches: 7. CDR1 and CDR2 (germline): SGHRS, YFSETQ. The CDR3 sequence is 14 residues long.

The chain couples TRBV6-5 to TRBJ1-2; D unresolved. V was clipped by 7 bases and J by 4 bases, with 19 bases between them. CDR1 and CDR2 from the germline V gene are MNHEY and SVGAGI. The CDR3 covers 15 residues. DNA for the CDR3: TGTGCCAGCACTCCAGGCGGGTCTATAAGCTATGGCTACACCTTC. Protein: CASTPGGSISYGYTF.

This clonotype was detected a few times. The V call is TRBV27, the J call TRBJ1-6; the D is unclear. The CDR3 has 15 residues. Germline loops: CDR1 MNHEY, CDR2 SMNVEV (reference sequence). With 3 bases removed from V and 4 bases from J, the gap between germline ends came to 10 bases. The CDR3 region is CASSFQRSYNSPLHF. In DNA, the CDR3 is TGTGCCAGCAGTTTTCAGCGGTCGTATAATTCACCCCTCCACTTT.

The chain is built from TRBV1 and TRBJ1-1; the tabulated D call, TRBD1, remains unverified against the DNA. TRBV1 is a recognized pseudogene. The CDR3 runs 14 residues. The chain's CDR3 is CTRPEWGADTEAFF. The CDR3, as DNA: TGCACCAGGCCTGAATGGGGGGCCGACACTGAAGCTTTCTTT.

V usage is TRBV20-1 and J usage is TRBJ1-5; 10 nucleotides agree with TRBD1. This CDR3 has 14 residues. Germline CDR1 reads DFQATT; CDR2 reads SNEGSKA (reference sequence). The junction had 6 bases not matched to a gene; V was cut back by 6 bases and J by 4 bases. CDR3 protein: CSASTDRGNQPQHF. The CDR3 nucleotides read TGCAGTGCCAGCACGGACAGGGGGAATCAGCCCCAGCATTTT.

This clonotype was counted a few times. The rearrangement joins TRBV20-1 to TRBJ2-1, with 9 bases fitting TRBD2. V gave up 6 bases and J gave up 3 bases; unmatched junction bases: 3. In germline, CDR1 is DFQATT, CDR2 SNEGSKA (reference sequence). CDR3 length: 13 residues. The CDR3 DNA reads TGCAGTGCACAGCGGGGGGTCTACAATGAGCAGTTCTTC. Encoded protein: CSAQRGVYNEQFF.

This clonotype was picked up a small number of times. The chain has TRBV24-1 and TRBJ2-3; D possibly corresponds to TRBD1 (6 bases). The CDR3 runs 13 residues. The germline CDR1 and CDR2 sequences are KGHDR and SFDVKD. Trimming pared 10 bases from V and 5 bases from J, leaving 15 bases between. The CDR3 region is CATGWGQGDTQYF. The CDR3 DNA reads TGTGCCACGGGCTGGGGGCAGGGAGATACGCAGTATTTT.

This clonotype was observed a handful of times. The chain recombines TRBV12-5 with TRBJ1-1; D may be TRBD1 (5 bases). Germline-derived CDR1 and CDR2 are LGHNT and FRNRAP. The CDR3 loop spans 14 amino acids. Trimming pared 5 bases from V and 1 base from J, leaving 11 bases between. This chain's CDR3 is CASGTPGSNTEAFF. DNA for the CDR3: TGTGCTAGTGGTACCCCAGGGTCGAACACTGAAGCTTTCTTT.

This clonotype was seen at least ten times. The chain couples TRBV12-3 or TRBV12-4 to TRBJ2-1; TRBD1 aligns across 9 bases. Trimming took 6 bases from V and 6 from J; bases not matched to a gene: 12. This CDR3 region has 16 residues. The CDR3 region is CASSSTGGWVRNEQFF. CDR3 DNA sequence: TGTGCCAGCAGCTCGACAGGGGGTTGGGTACGCAATGAGCAGTTCTTC.

The gene calls are TRBV4-2 and TRBJ2-5, with D maybe TRBD2 (6 bases). Germline V gene lookup returns CDR1 LGHNA and CDR2 YNFKEQ. The CDR3 consists of 14 residues. The V gene lost 0 bases and the J gene lost 5 bases, with 10 bases spanning the gap. This chain's CDR3 is CASSQEAGRETQYF. The CDR3 coding sequence is TGTGCCAGCAGCCAAGAGGCAGGGAGGGAGACCCAGTACTTC.

Many counts were recorded for this clonotype. The rearrangement joins TRBV5-1 to TRBJ1-1; the match to TRBD1 covers 8 bases. Losses at the gene ends were 4 bases for V and 4 bases for J; bases not matched to a gene: 6. This CDR3 spans 14 amino acids. Germline CDR1 reads SGHRS; CDR2 reads YFSETQ. The CDR3 here is CASSNTGGSTEAFF. CDR3 DNA sequence: TGCGCCAGCAGCAATACAGGGGGATCCACTGAAGCTTTCTTT.

The CDR3 DNA sequence: TGTGCCAGCTCACCACCTTCCCGGGACACATACAATGAGCAGTTCTTC. Its protein is CASSPPSRDTYNEQFF. The chain has TRBV18 and TRBJ2-1, with D perhaps matching TRBD1 (6 bases). The ends were cut back, 0 bases at V and 4 bases at J, with 13 bases in the middle. The CDR3 covers 16 residues. Germline V gene sequence: CDR1 KGHSH, CDR2 LQKENI.

This clonotype occurred many times. The chain combines TRBV3-1 with TRBJ1-1; 7 bases map to TRBD1. The CDR3 covers 15 residues. CDR1 LGHDT and CDR2 YNNKEL come from the germline V gene (reference sequence). Trimming took 7 bases from V and 4 from J; bases not matched to a gene: 12. CDR3 DNA: TGTGCCAGCAACTCTCATGCGCAGGGGGGCACTGAAGCTTTCTTT. Residues: CASNSHAQGGTEAFF.

This clonotype occurred many times. This chain joins TRBV7-3 and TRBJ2-2; 9 nucleotides align to TRBD1. CDR3 length: 15 amino acids. Trimming took 3 bases from V and 6 from J; bases not matched to a gene: 5. Germline CDR1 is SGHTA and CDR2 is FQGTGA. CDR3 sequence (DNA): TGTGCCAGCAGCTTCTACACAGGGGGCCCCGGGGAGCTGTTTTTT. Protein sequence: CASSFYTGGPGELFF. Complete variable domain (other parts from reference TRBV7-3 and TRBJ2-2): GAGVSQTPSNKVTEKGKYVELRCDPISGHTALYWYRQSLGQGPEFLIYFQGTGAADDSGLPNDRFFAVRPEGSVSTLKIQRTERGDSAVYLCASSFYTGGPGELFFGEGSRLTVL.